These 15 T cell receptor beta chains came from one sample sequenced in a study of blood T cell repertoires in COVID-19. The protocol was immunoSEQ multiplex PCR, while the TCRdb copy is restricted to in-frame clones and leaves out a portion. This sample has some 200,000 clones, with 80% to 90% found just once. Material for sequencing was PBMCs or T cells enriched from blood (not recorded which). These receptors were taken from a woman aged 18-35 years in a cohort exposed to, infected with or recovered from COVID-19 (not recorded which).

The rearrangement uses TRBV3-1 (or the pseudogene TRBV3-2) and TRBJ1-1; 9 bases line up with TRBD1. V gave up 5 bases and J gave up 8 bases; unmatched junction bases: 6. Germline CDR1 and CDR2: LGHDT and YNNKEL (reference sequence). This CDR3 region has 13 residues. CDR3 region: CASSKGQGSEAFF. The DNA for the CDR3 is TGTGCCAGCAGCAAGGGACAGGGATCAGAAGCTTTCTTT.

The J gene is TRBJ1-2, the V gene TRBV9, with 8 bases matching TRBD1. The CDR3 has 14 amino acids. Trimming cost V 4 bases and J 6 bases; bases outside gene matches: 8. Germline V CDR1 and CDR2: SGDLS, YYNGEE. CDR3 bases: TGTGCCAGCAGCTTCGCCCAGGGGGCCCATGGCTACACCTTC. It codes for CASSFAQGAHGYTF.

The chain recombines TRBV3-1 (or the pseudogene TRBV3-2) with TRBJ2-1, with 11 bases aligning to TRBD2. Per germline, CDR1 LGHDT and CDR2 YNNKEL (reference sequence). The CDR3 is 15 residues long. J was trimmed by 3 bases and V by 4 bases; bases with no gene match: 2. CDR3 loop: CASSPGLADYNEQFF. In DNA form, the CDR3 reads TGTGCCAGCAGCCCGGGACTAGCGGACTACAATGAGCAGTTCTTC.

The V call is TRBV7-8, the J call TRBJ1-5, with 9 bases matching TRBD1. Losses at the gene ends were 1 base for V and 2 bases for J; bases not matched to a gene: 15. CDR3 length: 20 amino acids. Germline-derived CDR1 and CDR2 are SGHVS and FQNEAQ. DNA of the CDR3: TGTGCCAGCAGCTTAGAGCAACAGGGGGCGGACTTTCCGGGCAATCAGCCCCAGCATTTT. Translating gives CASSLEQQGADFPGNQPQHF.

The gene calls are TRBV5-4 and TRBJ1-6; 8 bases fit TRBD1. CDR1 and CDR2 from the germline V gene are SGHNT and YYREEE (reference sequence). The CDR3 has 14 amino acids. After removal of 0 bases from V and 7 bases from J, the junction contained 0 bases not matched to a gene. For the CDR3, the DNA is TGTGCCAGCAGCTTGGACAGGGGGAATTCACCCCTCCACTTT. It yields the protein CASSLDRGNSPLHF.

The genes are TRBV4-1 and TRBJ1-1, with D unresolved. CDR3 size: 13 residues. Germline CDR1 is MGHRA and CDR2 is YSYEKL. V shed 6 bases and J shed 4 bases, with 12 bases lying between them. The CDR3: CASRQTSGTEAFF. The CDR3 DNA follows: TGCGCCAGCAGGCAGACCAGCGGCACTGAAGCTTTCTTT.

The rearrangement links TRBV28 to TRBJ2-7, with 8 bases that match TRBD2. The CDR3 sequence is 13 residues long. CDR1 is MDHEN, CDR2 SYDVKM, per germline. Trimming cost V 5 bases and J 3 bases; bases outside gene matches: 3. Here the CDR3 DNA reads TGTGCCAGCAGTGTAGCGGGGATCTACGAGCAGTACTTC. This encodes CASSVAGIYEQYF. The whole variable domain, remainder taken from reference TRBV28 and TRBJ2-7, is DVKVTQSSRYLVKRTGEKVFLECVQDMDHENMFWYRQDPGLGLRLIYFSYDVKMKEKGDIPEGYSVSREKKERFSLILESASTNQTSMYLCASSVAGIYEQYFGPGTRLTVT.

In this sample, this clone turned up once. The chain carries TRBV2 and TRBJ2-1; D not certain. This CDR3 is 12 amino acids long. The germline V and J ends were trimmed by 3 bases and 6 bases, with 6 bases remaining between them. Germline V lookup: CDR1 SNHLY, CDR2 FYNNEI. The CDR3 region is CASSERSNEQFF. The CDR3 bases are TGTGCCAGCAGTGAGCGGAGCAATGAGCAGTTCTTC.

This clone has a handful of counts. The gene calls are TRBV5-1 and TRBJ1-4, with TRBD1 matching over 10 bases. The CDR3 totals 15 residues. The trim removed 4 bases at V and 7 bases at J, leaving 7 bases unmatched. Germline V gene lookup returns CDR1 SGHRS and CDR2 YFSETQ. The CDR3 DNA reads TGCGCCAGCAGCGCCCAGGGACAGGGGAGTGAAAAACTGTTTTTT. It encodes CASSAQGQGSEKLFF.

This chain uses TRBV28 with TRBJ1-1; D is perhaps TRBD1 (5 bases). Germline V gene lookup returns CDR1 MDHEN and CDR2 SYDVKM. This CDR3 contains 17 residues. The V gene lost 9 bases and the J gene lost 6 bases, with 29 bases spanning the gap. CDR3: CASQGSLGGERAAEAFF. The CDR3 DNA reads TGTGCCAGTCAAGGGTCATTGGGGGGTGAAAGGGCGGCTGAAGCTTTCTTT.

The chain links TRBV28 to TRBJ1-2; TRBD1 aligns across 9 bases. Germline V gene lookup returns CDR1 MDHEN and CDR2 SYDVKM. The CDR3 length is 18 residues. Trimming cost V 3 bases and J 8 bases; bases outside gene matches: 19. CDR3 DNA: TGTGCCAGCAGTTTCCCAGACCTCTGGACAGGGGCCCATTTAGGCTACACCTTC. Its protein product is CASSFPDLWTGAHLGYTF.

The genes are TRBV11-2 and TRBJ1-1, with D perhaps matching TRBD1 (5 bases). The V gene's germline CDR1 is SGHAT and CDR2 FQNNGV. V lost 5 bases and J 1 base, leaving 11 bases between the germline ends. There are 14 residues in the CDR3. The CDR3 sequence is CASSLSGGNTEAFF. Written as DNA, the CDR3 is TGTGCCAGCAGCCTCTCGGGGGGGAACACTGAAGCTTTCTTT.

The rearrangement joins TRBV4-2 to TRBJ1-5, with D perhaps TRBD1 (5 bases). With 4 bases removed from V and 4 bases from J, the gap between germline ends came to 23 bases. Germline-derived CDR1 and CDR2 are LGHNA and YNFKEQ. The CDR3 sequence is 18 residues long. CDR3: CASSPIGTRAGLNQPQHF. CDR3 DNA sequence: TGTGCCAGCAGCCCTATAGGAACCAGGGCAGGGTTAAATCAGCCCCAGCATTTT.

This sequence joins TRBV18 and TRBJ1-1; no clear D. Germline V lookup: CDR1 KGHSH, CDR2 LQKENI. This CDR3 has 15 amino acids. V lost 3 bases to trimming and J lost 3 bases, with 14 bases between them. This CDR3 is CASSPPGLPDTEAFF. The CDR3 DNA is TGTGCCAGCTCACCCCCAGGTTTGCCCGACACTGAAGCTTTCTTT.

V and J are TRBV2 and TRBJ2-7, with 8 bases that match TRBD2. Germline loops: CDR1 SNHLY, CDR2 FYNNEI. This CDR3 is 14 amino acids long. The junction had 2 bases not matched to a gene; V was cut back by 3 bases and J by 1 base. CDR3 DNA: TGTGCCAGCAGTGATAGCGGGGAATCCTACGAGCAGTACTTC. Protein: CASSDSGESYEQYF. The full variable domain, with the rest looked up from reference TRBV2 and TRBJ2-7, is EPEVTQTPSHQVTQMGQEVILRCVPISNHLYFYWYRQILGQKVEFLVSFYNNEISEKSEIFDDQFSVERPDGSNFTLKIRSTKLEDSAMYFCASSDSGESYEQYFGPGTRLTVT.